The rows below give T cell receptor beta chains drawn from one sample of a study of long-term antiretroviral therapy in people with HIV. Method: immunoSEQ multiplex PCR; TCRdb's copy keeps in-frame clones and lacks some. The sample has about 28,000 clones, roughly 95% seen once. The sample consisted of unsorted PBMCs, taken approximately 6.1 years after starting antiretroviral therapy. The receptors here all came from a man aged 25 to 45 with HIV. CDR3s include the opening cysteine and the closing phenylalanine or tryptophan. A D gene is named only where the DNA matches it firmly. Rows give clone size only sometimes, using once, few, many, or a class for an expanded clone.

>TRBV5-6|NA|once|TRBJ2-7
CASSLEESYEQYF
TGTGCCAGCAGCCTAGAGGAGTCCTACGAGCAGTACTTC
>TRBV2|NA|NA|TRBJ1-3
CASSERLEGGPIYF
TGTGCCAGCAGTGAAAGGTTGGAAGGAGGACCCATATATTTT
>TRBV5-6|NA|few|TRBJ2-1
CASSLQPHEQFF
TGTGCCAGCAGCTTGCAACCCCATGAGCAGTTCTTC
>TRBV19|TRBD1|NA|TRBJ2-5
CASSQGGKETQYF
TGTGCCAGTTCACAGGGGGGAAAAGAGACCCAGTACTTC
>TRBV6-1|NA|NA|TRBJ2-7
CASTKQGLYEQYF
TGTGCCAGCACTAAACAGGGACTCTACGAGCAGTACTTC
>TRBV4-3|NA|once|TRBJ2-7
CASSQEKALPSYEQYF
TGCGCCAGCAGCCAAGAAAAAGCGCTACCCTCCTACGAGCAGTACTTC
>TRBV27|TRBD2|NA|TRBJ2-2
CASTPWGREDTGELFF
TGTGCCAGCACACCTTGGGGGCGGGAGGACACCGGGGAGCTGTTTTTT
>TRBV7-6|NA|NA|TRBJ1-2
CASSLGSSYGYTF
TGTGCCAGCAGCTTGGGTAGTTCCTATGGCTACACCTTC
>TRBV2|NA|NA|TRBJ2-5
CATLTRKETQYF
TGTGCCACCCTGACTAGGAAGGAGACCCAGTACTTC
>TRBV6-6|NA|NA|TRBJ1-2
CASSYSPGAGYTF
TGTGCCAGCAGTTACTCCCCAGGGGCGGGCTACACCTTC
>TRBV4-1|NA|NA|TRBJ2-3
CASSPLETDTQYF
TGCGCCAGCAGCCCCCTAGAAACAGATACGCAGTATTTT
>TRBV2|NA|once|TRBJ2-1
CASRLSGGSYNEQFF
TGTGCCAGCAGGCTTAGCGGTGGCTCCTACAATGAGCAGTTCTTC
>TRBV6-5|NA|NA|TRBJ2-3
CASSKVGLTDTQYF
TGTGCCAGCAGTAAGGTGGGGTTGACAGATACGCAGTATTTT
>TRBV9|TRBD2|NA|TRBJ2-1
CASSVGASGRAHNEQFF
TGTGCCAGCAGCGTAGGGGCTAGCGGGAGGGCCCACAATGAGCAGTTCTTC
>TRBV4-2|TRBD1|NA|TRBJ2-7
CASSLGMGDRPPYEQYF
TGTGCCAGCAGCCTCGGGATGGGGGACAGGCCACCCTACGAGCAGTACTTC
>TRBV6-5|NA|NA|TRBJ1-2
CASSYSGGGHLLGYTF
TGTGCCAGCAGTTACTCGGGCGGGGGGCACTTGCTCGGCTACACCTTC
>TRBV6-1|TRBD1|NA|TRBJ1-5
CASSAPDRGRAQHF
TGTGCCAGCAGTGCTCCGGACAGGGGAAGGGCCCAGCATTTT